This TCR beta chain was obtained from a study of T cells after yellow fever vaccination. About the research overall: Fractions containing few cells were prepared with SMART-Seq v4 Ultra Low Input.

A note on this clonotype: As yet, its antigen is unknown.

Template switching by 5'RACE produced TCR cDNA, adding a universal primer site and UMIs. TCRdb re-called the 5' RACE reads through MiXCR, storing one row per CDR3 protein. The sample consists of 350,000 to 450,000 distinct CDR3 sequences, about 17% of them appearing once. The V end lost 3 bases, the J end lost 4 bases, and 8 bases lay between the germline ends. This CDR3 region has 13 residues. The study, taken as a whole, reports: Abundant bulk-population clonotypes could contaminate the FACS-sorted repertoires. Most primary-vaccination clones reappeared after the booster (approximately 96% CD4, roughly 88% CD8).

The source was PBMCs, collected before the yellow fever booster vaccination. The chain uses TRBV12-3 or TRBV12-4 and TRBJ2-3; D is perhaps TRBD1 (5 bases). The source is a man between 18 and 29 years old who received the YFV17D yellow fever vaccine. The CDR3: CASSFGASDTQYF. DNA of the CDR3: TGTGCCAGCAGTTTTGGGGCGTCAGATACGCAGTATTTT.